The 19 T cell receptor beta chains reported below all come from one sample, sequenced in a study of cytomegalovirus exposure and HLA in healthy donors (dated by TCRdb to 2017 to 2019). Library construction relied on the immunoSEQ multiplex PCR assay. For the multiplex PCR, a mixture combining 60 forward primers for TCR Vbeta segments and 13 reverse primers for TCR Jbeta segments was used. Drawn from immuneACCESS, this table holds only the in-frame rearrangements with V and J called that TCRdb kept. Clones are partly lost; checked studies trace under half to an unresolved V gene and leave the rest unexplained. The sample table shows nearly 65,000 clones, and 73% are seen once. The top ten clones comprise 5.4% of the sample. Sequencing input: PBMCs. The source is a man aged 45 to 65 in good health and CMV-seronegative.

This clone was observed a single time. The chain is built from TRBV6-4 and TRBJ1-5, with D possibly TRBD1 on 6 matching bases. Trimming took 3 bases from V and 4 from J, leaving 7 bases between them. This CDR3 has 13 amino acids. Germline-derived CDR1 and CDR2 are MRHNA and SNTAGT. The CDR3 DNA reads TGTGCCAGCAGTGAAACAGGGAATCAGCCCCAGCATTTT. This codes for CASSETGNQPQHF.

The chain uses TRBV30 and TRBJ1-6; possibly TRBD1 for D (5 bases). This CDR3 is 14 amino acids long. Per the germline V gene, CDR1 is GTSNPN and CDR2 is SVGIG (reference sequence). The V and J ends lost 0 bases and 5 bases respectively, with 8 bases between them. CDR3 sequence: CAWSVQTDNSPLHF. CDR3 nucleotides: TGTGCCTGGAGTGTACAGACAGATAATTCACCCCTCCACTTT.

The chain combines TRBV28 with TRBJ2-1, with D possibly matching TRBD1 (6 bases). This CDR3 is 11 amino acids long. Germline lookup yields CDR1 MDHEN and CDR2 SYDVKM. The germline V and J ends were trimmed by 4 bases and 8 bases, with 6 bases remaining between them. CDR3 sequence (DNA): TGTGCCAGCAGTTCAGGGGATGAGCAGTTCTTC. It yields the protein CASSSGDEQFF.

The V and J genes are TRBV27 and TRBJ1-4; TRBD1 aligns across 9 bases. The germline V gene encodes CDR1 MNHEY and CDR2 SMNVEV (reference sequence). This CDR3 comprises 15 residues. J gave up 5 bases and V 6 bases, and 7 bases lay outside the gene matches. The CDR3 DNA follows: TGTGCCAGCAGCGTAGGGACAGGGTGGAATGAAAAACTGTTTTTT. Translated: CASSVGTGWNEKLFF.

The J gene is TRBJ1-6, the V gene TRBV30; TRBD1 matches at 7 bases. This CDR3 has 20 residues. The V gene end was trimmed by 0 bases and the J gene end by 0 bases; junction bases not matched to a gene: 14. Per the germline V gene, CDR1 is GTSNPN and CDR2 is SVGIG (reference sequence). The CDR3 here is CAWSVRVTGIRSSYNSPLHF. DNA for the CDR3: TGTGCCTGGAGTGTACGGGTGACAGGGATCCGGAGCTCCTATAATTCACCCCTCCACTTT. The whole variable domain, filled in from reference TRBV30 and TRBJ1-6, reads SQTIHQWPATLVQPVGSPLSLECTVEGTSNPNLYWYRQAAGRGLQLLFYSVGIGQISSEVPQNLSASRPQDRQFILSSKKLLLSDSGFYLCAWSVRVTGIRSSYNSPLHFGNGTRLTVT.

The genes are TRBV9 and TRBJ1-1; the match to TRBD1 covers 7 bases. Losses at the gene ends were 5 bases for V and 6 bases for J; bases not matched to a gene: 10. The CDR3 extends over 14 amino acids. Germline CDR1 is SGDLS and CDR2 is YYNGEE. The CDR3 loop is CASSKQGPSAEAFF. The CDR3 region has the DNA TGTGCCAGCAGTAAACAGGGGCCCAGCGCTGAAGCTTTCTTT.

The CDR3 nucleotides read TGTGCCAGCAGCTTAGTGGGGGGGGGAGCGGGCCCAGATACGCAGTATTTT. Protein: CASSLVGGGAGPDTQYF. This sequence joins TRBV7-6 and TRBJ2-3; 7 positions match TRBD2. CDR3 length: 17 amino acids. Germline assignment: CDR1 SGHVS and CDR2 FNYEAQ. The junction had 11 bases not matched to a gene; V was cut back by 1 base and J by 4 bases.

The rearrangement joins TRBV9 to TRBJ1-6; D is ambiguous. The germline CDR1 and CDR2 sequences are SGDLS and YYNGEE. Trimming took 3 bases from V and 4 from J, leaving 14 bases between them. The CDR3 loop spans 16 amino acids. CDR3 bases: TGTGCCAGCAGCGCCCAAGGAAGAGCGTATAATTCACCCCTCCACTTT. Its protein product is CASSAQGRAYNSPLHF. The full variable domain, in which reference TRBV9 and TRBJ1-6 provide the parts outside the CDR3, is DSGVTQTPKHLITATGQRVTLRCSPRSGDLSVYWYQQSLDQGLQFLIQYYNGEERAKGNILERFSAQQFPDLHSELNLSSLELGDSALYFCASSAQGRAYNSPLHFGNGTRLTVT.

The rearrangement joins TRBV7-3 to TRBJ2-3; the D gene is possibly TRBD1 (7 bases). Per the germline V gene, CDR1 is SGHTA and CDR2 is FQGTGA. This CDR3 region has 12 residues. Trimming shortened V by 4 bases and J by 7 bases, and 9 bases separated the two germline ends. The CDR3, as DNA: TGTGCCAGCAGCTCAGGGGGGAATACGCAGTATTTT. Amino acids: CASSSGGNTQYF.

This chain joins TRBV6-4 and TRBJ2-2; TRBD2 matches 11 bases. Trimming cost V 6 bases and J 6 bases; bases outside gene matches: 3. The CDR3 loop spans 14 amino acids. Germline CDR1 and CDR2: MRHNA and SNTAGT. In DNA, the CDR3 is TGTGCCAGCAGCCGGACTAGCGGGCCCGGGGAGCTGTTTTTT. Translated: CASSRTSGPGELFF.

This clone rates as medium-sized. The chain recombines TRBV15 with TRBJ2-2; the match to TRBD1 covers 11 bases. The CDR3 loop spans 15 amino acids. Germline V CDR1 and CDR2: LNHNV, YYDKDF (reference sequence). V lost 5 bases and J lost 6; bases outside the gene matches: 5. The DNA for the CDR3 is TGTGCCACCAGCGTAGGGACAGGGGGATCCGGGGAGCTGTTTTTT. It translates to CATSVGTGGSGELFF.

Only one count was recorded for this clone. This chain links TRBV6-5 with TRBJ1-4; the D is unclear. Between the trimmed V and J ends, which lost 5 bases and 0 bases, there was a span of 10 bases. The V gene's germline CDR1 is MNHEY and CDR2 SVGAGI. The CDR3 extends over 15 amino acids. In DNA form, the CDR3 reads TGTGCCAGCAGTGCGTCGATTGCAACTAATGAAAAACTGTTTTTT. Translated: CASSASIATNEKLFF.

V and J are TRBV5-1 and TRBJ2-5, with 9 bases identical to TRBD2. Germline assignment: CDR1 SGHRS and CDR2 YFSETQ. J was trimmed by 1 base and V by 4 bases; bases with no gene match: 14. The CDR3 extends over 18 amino acids. In DNA, the CDR3 is TGCGCCAGCAGCAATTTTTTCCTTAGCGGGGGACTCCAAGAGACCCAGTACTTC. It yields the protein CASSNFFLSGGLQETQYF.

The DNA for the CDR3 is TGTGCCAGCAGCTCAGGACAGGAGTTTTCCGAGCAGTACTTC. The encoded protein is CASSSGQEFSEQYF. The chain links TRBV6-5 to TRBJ2-5, with TRBD1 matching 7 bases. The end of the DNA aligns better with TRBJ2-7, so the J call may be wrong. The germline V gene has CDR1 MNHEY and CDR2 SVGAGI. The CDR3 consists of 14 residues.

The chain links TRBV30 to TRBJ1-4; 7 nucleotides match TRBD1. J gave up 0 bases and V 3 bases, and 13 bases lay outside the gene matches. CDR3 length: 18 residues. Germline values: CDR1 GTSNPN, CDR2 SVGIG (reference sequence). For the CDR3, the DNA is TGTGCCTGGAGCCTGAGGGGGCGTTGGGATGCAACTAATGAAAAACTGTTTTTT. It yields the protein CAWSLRGRWDATNEKLFF.

The chain carries TRBV27 and TRBJ2-2, with 9 nucleotides matching TRBD1. Germline lookup yields CDR1 MNHEY and CDR2 SMNVEV (reference sequence). The CDR3 contains 15 residues. Losses at the gene ends were 5 bases for V and 5 bases for J; bases not matched to a gene: 6. The CDR3 loop is CASSPTGGKTGELFF. CDR3 DNA: TGTGCCAGCAGTCCAACAGGGGGCAAGACCGGGGAGCTGTTTTTT.

This chain links TRBV5-4 with TRBJ2-3; 15 nucleotides line up with TRBD2. V lost 4 bases and J lost 4; bases outside the gene matches: 4. The CDR3 sequence is 16 residues long. Per the germline V gene, CDR1 is SGHNT and CDR2 is YYREEE (reference sequence). The CDR3 sequence: CASSPRTSGGADTQYF. The CDR3 DNA reads TGTGCCAGCAGCCCCCGGACTAGCGGGGGGGCAGATACGCAGTATTTT.

The genes are TRBV9 and TRBJ1-2; tentative D call: TRBD1 (5 bases). V lost 3 bases and J 7 bases, leaving 16 bases between the germline ends. This CDR3 contains 14 residues. The germline V gene encodes CDR1 SGDLS and CDR2 YYNGEE. The CDR3 sequence is CASSGEEFQGGYTF. Written as DNA, the CDR3 is TGTGCCAGCAGCGGGGAAGAATTTCAGGGTGGCTACACCTTC. Using reference TRBV9 and TRBJ1-2 for the parts outside the CDR3, the full variable domain is DSGVTQTPKHLITATGQRVTLRCSPRSGDLSVYWYQQSLDQGLQFLIQYYNGEERAKGNILERFSAQQFPDLHSELNLSSLELGDSALYFCASSGEEFQGGYTFGSGTRLTVV.

This clone was picked up a small number of times. This sequence joins TRBV2 and TRBJ1-2; D call uncertain. The germline V and J ends were trimmed by 7 bases and 2 bases, with 11 bases remaining between them. The CDR3 spans 13 residues. The germline V gene encodes CDR1 SNHLY and CDR2 FYNNEI. This CDR3 is CASMTGKNYGYTF. DNA for the CDR3: TGTGCCAGCATGACCGGGAAGAACTATGGCTACACCTTC.